One TCR beta chain is described in this entry. Its specificity is unknown. This entry belongs to a study of siplizumab effects on memory and regulatory T cells. In three donor pairs, unstimulated naive, memory, effector memory and TEMRA subsets were sequenced. TCRdb keeps only in-frame clones here, not all; method: immunoSEQ multiplex PCR. Among roughly 60,000 clones, roughly 96% were seen once, and the ten largest hold more than 0.075%. The study's findings and limits: With siplizumab, Treg-derived clones averaged about 71% of mappable alloreactive CD4+ clones, versus more than 25% in controls. Naive T cells apparently outstripped memory cells in diversity and seemed major alloresponse contributors. Alloreactive sequences traceable to unstimulated CD4+ memory cells were significantly reduced by siplizumab.

V was shortened by 0 bases and J by 3 bases, with 11 bases between the two germline ends. The CDR3 length is 15 residues. The V gene's germline CDR1 is SGHTA and CDR2 FQGTGA. Material: naive CD8+ T cells sorted from blood. V gene TRBV7-3 combines with J gene TRBJ1-2, with D hard to call. The sequence was obtained from a human donor in good health. The CDR3 DNA is TGTGCCAGCAGCTTAACGTACGGGCAGGACTATGGCTACACCTTC. Its protein is CASSLTYGQDYGYTF.